Sequencing of this T cell receptor beta chain was carried out in a study of T cell changes during pregnancy in multiple sclerosis. The germline CDR1 and CDR2 sequences are LNHDA and SQIVND (reference sequence). The CDR3 is 12 amino acids. V dropped 5 bases and J dropped 11; count of bases not matched to a gene: 7. Repertoires were generated with immunoSEQ multiplex PCR, while TCRdb's copy carries only in-frame clones and drops some. The sample consists of some 22,000 clones, more than 85% of them appearing once. J is TRBJ1-1 and V is TRBV19, with 8 bases that match TRBD1. The receptor was derived from a female donor in good health, enrolled as a control in a pregnancy study. The sequencing used CD4+ T cells from peripheral blood mononuclear cells, collected in the second trimester of pregnancy. CDR3 sequence reads: CASSYRGGEAFF. In DNA form, the CDR3 reads TGTGCCAGTAGTTACAGGGGGGGTGAGGCTTTCTTT.